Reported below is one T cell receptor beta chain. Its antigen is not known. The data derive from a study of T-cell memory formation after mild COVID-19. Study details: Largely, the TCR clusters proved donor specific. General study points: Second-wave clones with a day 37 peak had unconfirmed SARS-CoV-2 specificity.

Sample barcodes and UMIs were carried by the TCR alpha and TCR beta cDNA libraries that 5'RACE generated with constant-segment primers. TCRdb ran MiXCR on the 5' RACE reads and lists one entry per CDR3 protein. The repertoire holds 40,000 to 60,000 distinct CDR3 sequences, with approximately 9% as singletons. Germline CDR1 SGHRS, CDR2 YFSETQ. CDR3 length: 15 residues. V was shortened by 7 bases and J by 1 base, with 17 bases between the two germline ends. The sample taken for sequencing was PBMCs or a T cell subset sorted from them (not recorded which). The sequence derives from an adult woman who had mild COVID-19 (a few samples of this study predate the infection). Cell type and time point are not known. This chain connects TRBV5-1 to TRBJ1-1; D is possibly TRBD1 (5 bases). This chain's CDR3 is CASGPSGRPNTEAFF. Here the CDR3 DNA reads TGCGCCAGCGGACCATCGGGACGGCCGAACACTGAAGCTTTCTTT.